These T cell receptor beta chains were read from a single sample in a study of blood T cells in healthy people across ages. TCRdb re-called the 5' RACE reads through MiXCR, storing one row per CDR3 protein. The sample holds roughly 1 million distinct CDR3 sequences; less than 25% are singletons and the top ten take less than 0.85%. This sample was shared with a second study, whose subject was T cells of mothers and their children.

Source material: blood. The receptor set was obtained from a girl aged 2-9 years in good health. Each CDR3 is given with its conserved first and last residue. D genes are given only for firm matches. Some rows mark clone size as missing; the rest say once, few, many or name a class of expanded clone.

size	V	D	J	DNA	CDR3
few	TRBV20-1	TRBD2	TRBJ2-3	TGCAGTGCTAGAGGGGGACTAGCGGGAGCGGGTTGGCAGTATTTT	CSARGGLAGAGWQYF
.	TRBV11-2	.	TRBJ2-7	TGTGCCAGCAGCTTAGAAGTGGGGTCCGAGCAGTACTTC	CASSLEVGSEQYF
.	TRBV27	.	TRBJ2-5	TGTGCCAGCAGCCCGACCCCTTTATCCCCAGAGACCCAGTACTTC	CASSPTPLSPETQYF
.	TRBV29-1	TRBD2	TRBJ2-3	TGCAGCGTTGAGGATTTGGGCGGGAGATTTAGCACAGATACGCAGTATTTT	CSVEDLGGRFSTDTQYF
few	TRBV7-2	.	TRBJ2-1	TGTGCCAGCAGCTTAGGCATGAGCTCCTACAATGAGCAGTTCTTC	CASSLGMSSYNEQFF
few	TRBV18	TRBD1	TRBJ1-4	TGTGCCAGCTCACGGGGACAGAAAAATGAAAAACTGTTTTTT	CASSRGQKNEKLFF
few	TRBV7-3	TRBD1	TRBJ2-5	TGTGCCAGCAGCCCAGGGGCAGGGGGCTGGAGTGAGACCCAGTACTTC	CASSPGAGGWSETQYF
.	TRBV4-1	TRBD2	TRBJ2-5	TGCGCCAGCAGCCAAGCGGGACTAGCGGGAGCCCCTGTGGGTGAGACCCAGTACTTC	CASSQAGLAGAPVGETQYF
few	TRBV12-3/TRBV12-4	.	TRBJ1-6	TGTGCCAGCAAAGAGGGGAATTCACCCCTCCACTTT	CASKEGNSPLHF
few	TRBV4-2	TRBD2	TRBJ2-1	TGTGCCAGCAGCGAGACTAGCGGACTCGCAGGGTCCTACAATGAGCAGTTCTTC	CASSETSGLAGSYNEQFF
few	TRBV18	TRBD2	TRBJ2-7	TGTGCCAGCTCGCCACAGGGACTAGCCCCCTACGAGCAGTACTTC	CASSPQGLAPYEQYF
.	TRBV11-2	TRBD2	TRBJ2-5	TGTGCCAGCAGCTTAGAGGGCAGCGGGGAGGAGACCCAGTACTTC	CASSLEGSGEETQYF
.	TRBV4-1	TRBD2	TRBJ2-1	TGCGCCAGCAGCCAAGAAGTCCCGACTAGCGGGAGTTTCTTTGAGCAGTTCTTC	CASSQEVPTSGSFFEQFF
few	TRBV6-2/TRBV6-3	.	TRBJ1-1	TGTGCCAGCAGTTCCCCTCAGGGGTTTCAGCTACTGGAAGCTTTCTTT	CASSSPQGFQLLEAFF
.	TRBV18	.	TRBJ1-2	TGTGCCAGCTCACCAGATCAATTAGGGGGCTACACCTTC	CASSPDQLGGYTF
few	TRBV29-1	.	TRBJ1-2	TGCAGCGTTGATCTTGGACACAACGATCGCTACACCTTC	CSVDLGHNDRYTF
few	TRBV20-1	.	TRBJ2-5	TGCAGTGCGATAGGCCTGAAAGAGACCCAGTACTTC	CSAIGLKETQYF
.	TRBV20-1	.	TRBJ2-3	TGCAGTGCTAGAAATCCTAGGGGTTACACAGATACGCAGTATTTT	CSARNPRGYTDTQYF
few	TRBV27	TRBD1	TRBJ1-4	TGTGCCAGCGGATTTCTCTCAGGGGGAACTAATGAAAAACTGTTTTTT	CASGFLSGGTNEKLFF
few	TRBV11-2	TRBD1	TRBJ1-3	TGTGCCAGCCAAGATTCCAGAAGACAGGGAAGGTGGAACACCATATATTTT	CASQDSRRQGRWNTIYF
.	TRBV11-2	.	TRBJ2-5	TGTGCCAGCAGCCTCGATACCTGGGGGACCCAGTACTTC	CASSLDTWGTQYF
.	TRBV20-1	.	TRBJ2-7	TGCAGTGCCAGGGGGGTCCGGAGCTCCTACGAGCAGTACTTC	CSARGVRSSYEQYF
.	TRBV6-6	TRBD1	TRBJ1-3	TGTGCCACCATCAACCGGGACAGGGAGAGCACCATATATTTT	CATINRDRESTIYF
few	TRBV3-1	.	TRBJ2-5	TGTGCCACTCACGGACAAGAGACCCAGTACTTC	CATHGQETQYF
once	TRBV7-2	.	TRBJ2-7	TGTGCCAGCAGTTCTACCCCCCTCGTCTCCTACGAGCAGTACTTC	CASSSTPLVSYEQYF
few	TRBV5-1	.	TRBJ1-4	TGCGCCAGCAGTTACGGACGGGTTAATGAAAAACTGTTTTTT	CASSYGRVNEKLFF